The rows below give T cell receptor beta chains drawn from one sample of a study of glioma-infiltrating T cells. TCRdb itself ran the multiplex PCR reads through MiXCR, one entry per CDR3 protein. The sample yields some 93,000 distinct CDR3 sequences, 35% to 45% seen once. Sequenced sample: glioma tissue, nonneoplastic brain tissue, or PBMCs (not recorded which). All receptors come from a human donor with low-grade glioma or glioblastoma, undergoing nonglioma brain surgery, or in good health (not recorded which). CDR3s include the opening cysteine and the closing phenylalanine or tryptophan. The D gene is left open where the match is weak. Rows may omit the clone size; those that give it use once, few, many or a size class.

>TRBD1|TRBV10-3|few|TRBJ1-5
TGTGCCATCGCCGTCGGACAGGGTAATCAGCCCCAGCATTTT
CAIAVGQGNQPQHF
>.|TRBV2|.|TRBJ2-3
TGTGCCAGCAGTGAGCGACTCGCAGATACGCAGTATTTT
CASSERLADTQYF
>TRBD2|TRBV6-2/TRBV6-3|many|TRBJ2-7
TGTGCCAGCAGTTACCCCACCCCTAGCGGGAGGGACTGGTACGAGCAGTACTTC
CASSYPTPSGRDWYEQYF
>TRBD1|TRBV5-1|many|TRBJ2-7
TGCGCCAGCAGCTGGGACAGGGGGTTGATAGAGCAGTACTTC
CASSWDRGLIEQYF
>.|TRBV29-1|many|TRBJ2-1
TGCAGCGAGACGCGGGACAGAGAATACAATGAGCAGTTCTTC
CSETRDREYNEQFF
>TRBD2|TRBV20-1|.|TRBJ2-7
TGCAGTGCTAGCGGGAGGGCCTACGAGCAGTACTTC
CSASGRAYEQYF
>.|TRBV7-8|.|TRBJ1-5
TGTGCCAGGAGCCCCAAGGGCGGTAGCAATCAGCCCAAGCATTTT
CARSPKGGSNQPKHF
>TRBD1|TRBV18|many|TRBJ1-2
TGTGCCAGCTCACAGATACAGGGGAGCTATGGCTACACCTTC
CASSQIQGSYGYTF
>TRBD2|TRBV29-1|few|TRBJ2-3
TGCAGCACTAATATAGCGGGAGGGGGCACAGATACGCAGTATTTT
CSTNIAGGGTDTQYF
>.|TRBV4-1|many|TRBJ1-1
TGCGCCAGCAGCCAAACGTTGAACACTGAAGCTTTCTTT
CASSQTLNTEAFF
>.|TRBV28|many|TRBJ2-5
TGTGCCAGCAGAACCGGGCTCCGGGGGACCCAGTACTTC
CASRTGLRGTQYF
>.|TRBV6-5|many|TRBJ1-2
TGTGCCAGCAGTTACCCCGATGGATGGGAGGTCTTC
CASSYPDGWEVF
>.|TRBV19|many|TRBJ2-2
TGTGCCAGTAGTATCACGGAGAACACCGGGGAGCTGTTTTTT
CASSITENTGELFF
>TRBD2|TRBV28|many|TRBJ2-5
TGTGCCAGCAGACTGGGACTAGCGGGGGCCCAAGAGACCCAGTACTTC
CASRLGLAGAQETQYF
>TRBD1|TRBV4-2|.|TRBJ2-7
TGTGCCAGCAGCCAGCCCGGACAGGAGGTGGCCGAGCAGTACTTC
CASSQPGQEVAEQYF
>TRBD2|TRBV9|many|TRBJ2-5
TGTGCCAGCAGCGTAGACGGCGGGAGCCAAGAGACCCAGTACTTC
CASSVDGGSQETQYF
>.|TRBV4-1|once|TRBJ2-1
TGCTCCCTCAGCCAAGAGGGAGGATACAATGAGAAGTTCTTC
CSLSQEGGYNEKFF
>TRBD2|TRBV25-1|many|TRBJ2-7
TGTGCCAGCAGTGAAAGGGGGACTAGGGAGTACTACGAGCAGTACTTC
CASSERGTREYYEQYF
>.|TRBV7-6|many|TRBJ2-7
TGTGCCAGCAGTTCGGGTCCGCACTACGAGCAGTACTTC
CASSSGPHYEQYF
>.|TRBV20-1|many|TRBJ1-3
TGCAGTGCTAGTGGGGTGACCGACCGAAACACCATATATTTT
CSASGVTDRNTIYF
>.|TRBV5-1|few|TRBJ1-5
TGCGCCAGCAGCACCGGGCCTGGTGGTCAGCCCCAGCATTTT
CASSTGPGGQPQHF
>.|TRBV6-1|many|TRBJ1-1
TGTGCCAGCAGTGAAGGGTTTATCGCTGAAGCTTTCTTT
CASSEGFIAEAFF